Here is one T cell receptor beta chain with its context. The CDR3 has 13 amino acids. V shed 6 bases, J shed 2 bases, and the junction held 4 bases outside the gene matches. Germline lookup yields CDR1 MNHEY and CDR2 SMNVEV (reference sequence). These data originate in a study of blood T cell repertoires in COVID-19. The overall study: Samples of COVID-19 (acute and convalescent) were obtained from the United States, Italy and Spain. Sample material is recorded as cDNA or gDNA derived from T cells, B-cell-depleted T cells, or PBMCs.

As handled by the study authors: Amplification of reference gene primers was used by the study to estimate nucleated cell counts. Only in-frame clones appear in the TCRdb table, and some are missing; sequencing was by immunoSEQ multiplex PCR. That table supplies the V and J calls and clone size; D and trimming were determined from the DNA. Found here are roughly 63,000 clones, approximately 79% of them singletons; the top ten hold nearly 10%. The source of this sequence is a human donor in a cohort sampled during active COVID-19. V is TRBV27 and J is TRBJ2-7; 7 positions agree with TRBD2. Source material: peripheral blood. For the CDR3, the DNA is TGTGCCAGCAGAAGAAGCGGGGCCTACGAGCAGTACTTC. This gives the protein CASRRSGAYEQYF.